The subject of this entry is one TCR beta chain. Germline V CDR1 and CDR2: SGHTA, FQGNSA. This CDR3 is built from 15 residues. This specimen belongs to a study of blood T cells in healthy people across ages. A second PCR, run for about 7 to 12 cycles, used a sample-barcoded 5' primer plus a J-beta primer mix. In TCRdb, the 5' RACE reads were re-called with MiXCR into one record per CDR3 protein. Among a few hundred thousand distinct CDR3 sequences, about 26% were seen once, and the ten largest hold 15% to 20%. Sequencing was carried out using blood. The sequence derives from a woman in her 70s in good health. This rearrangement joins TRBV7-2 to TRBJ2-5, with 9 bases lining up with TRBD2. The assigned J gene may be wrong: the sequence end matches TRBJ2-1 better. The CDR3 DNA is TGTGCCAGCAGCTCGGGACTAGCCAGGTCCGGTGAGCAGTTCTTC. It encodes CASSSGLARSGEQFF.